There are a few counts of the clone carrying this T cell receptor (beta chain). Its antigen remains unknown. This CDR3 spans 16 amino acids. The trim removed 4 bases at V and 2 bases at J, leaving 8 bases unmatched. Germline lookup yields CDR1 SNHLY and CDR2 FYNNEI. Authors of the study amplified TCR beta CDR3 regions from RNA transcripts. Using the HTBI primer set, a first-round RT-PCR was run on the TCR CDR3. Via MiXCR, TCRdb re-called the multiplex PCR reads, giving one row per CDR3 protein. The sample holds a few hundred thousand distinct CDR3 sequences; around 19% are singletons and the top ten take 35% to 40%. This record belongs to a study of T cells in Graves' hyperthyroidism and ophthalmopathy. Study-wide context: Peripheral blood was obtained at initial diagnosis, preceding any treatment.

The study left out patients who had uncontrolled infection, other autoimmune disease, pregnancy or lactation. The study, taken as a whole, reports: Also found in blood were most expanded thyroid clonotypes above 0.001. Patients with ophthalmopathy were separated from those with stable hyperthyroidism by a 13 V-J model.

What was sequenced was blood. The source is a man aged 45-60 years with Graves' ophthalmopathy. This chain links TRBV2 with TRBJ2-5; 9 bases fit TRBD2. The CDR3 spells CASSAAPSGIQETQYF. In DNA form, the CDR3 reads TGTGCCAGCAGTGCAGCGCCTAGCGGGATTCAAGAGACCCAGTACTTC.